The 26 T cell receptor beta chains listed next were all sequenced from one sample in a study of OX40 agonist ivuxolimab in advanced cancers. Data came from immunoSEQ multiplex PCR; TCRdb stores just in-frame clones and leaves some out. This table holds about 36,000 clones, less than 80% found once. Specimen: CD4+ or CD8+ T cells sorted from blood, collected in a trial of the OX40 agonist ivuxolimab. These receptors came from an adult with an advanced solid tumor such as melanoma, head and neck, liver or kidney cancer.

V usage is TRBV21-1 and J usage is TRBJ2-5; TRBD1 was called by the table and not checked on the DNA. TRBV21-1 counts as a pseudogene. The CDR3 runs to 13 residues. Here the CDR3 DNA reads TGTGCCAGCAGACCTACAGGGGTGGAGACCCAGTACTTC. Protein sequence: CASRPTGVETQYF.

This clone was observed a single time. The chain uses TRBV28 and TRBJ1-4, with unresolved D. V was cut by 3 bases and J by 8 bases, with 4 bases left in between. The V gene's germline CDR1 is MDHEN and CDR2 SYDVKM. This CDR3 has 11 residues. The CDR3 region has the DNA TGTGCCAGCAGTTTTTTAGAAAAACTGTTTTTT. Encoded protein: CASSFLEKLFF.

This chain connects TRBV5-1 to TRBJ1-4; TRBD1 matches 7 bases. From germline, CDR1 is SGHRS and CDR2 YFSETQ. This CDR3 region has 15 residues. The junction had 6 bases not matched to a gene; V was cut back by 1 base and J by 6 bases. In DNA, the CDR3 is TGCGCCAGCAGCTTGACAGGGGTGTCTCATGAAAAACTGTTTTTT. Translation: CASSLTGVSHEKLFF.

The rearrangement uses TRBV5-1 and TRBJ1-4; the match to TRBD1 covers 9 bases. J gave up 7 bases and V 7 bases, and 5 bases lay outside the gene matches. Germline V gene sequence: CDR1 SGHRS, CDR2 YFSETQ. This CDR3 contains 13 residues. The chain's CDR3 is CASSGTGSEKLFF. The CDR3 coding sequence is TGCGCCAGCTCCGGGACAGGGAGTGAAAAACTGTTTTTT.

This sequence joins TRBV18 and TRBJ2-7; 7 positions agree with TRBD2. In germline, CDR1 is KGHSH, CDR2 LQKENI. This CDR3 spans 16 amino acids. V was pared by 0 bases and J by 2 bases, with 7 bases of the junction left unmatched. The CDR3 bases are TGTGCCAGCTCACCACCGACGACGGCGGGAGCCTACGAGCAGTACTTC. Residues: CASSPPTTAGAYEQYF.

The chain employs TRBV2 and TRBJ2-1, with TRBD2 identical over 11 bases. The V and J ends lost 9 bases and 7 bases, in that order; junction bases with no gene match: 8. CDR1 SNHLY and CDR2 FYNNEI come from the germline V gene. The CDR3 extends over 14 amino acids. The CDR3 DNA reads TGTGCCAGAGGGGGACTAGCGGAGGGGAATGAGCAGTTCTTC. This encodes CARGGLAEGNEQFF.

The genes are TRBV29-1 and TRBJ2-7, with unresolved D. V lost 3 bases to trimming and J lost 4 bases, with 16 bases between them. CDR3 size: 14 residues. Germline values: CDR1 SQVTM, CDR2 ANQGSEA. In DNA, the CDR3 is TGCAGCGTTGAGGCGACGCAGTTAGGGTACGAGCAGTACTTC. Protein product: CSVEATQLGYEQYF.

V gene TRBV7-9 combines with J gene TRBJ2-5; TRBD1 matches at 9 bases. CDR3 length: 15 amino acids. The germline CDR1 and CDR2 sequences are SEHNR and FQNEAQ (reference sequence). Trimming removed 4 bases from V and 5 bases from J; junction bases left unmatched: 8. The CDR3 protein is CASSSWTGADETQYF. CDR3 nucleotide sequence: TGTGCCAGCAGCTCCTGGACAGGGGCGGATGAGACCCAGTACTTC.

The rearrangement uses TRBV11-3 and TRBJ1-1, with D unresolved. Germline V lookup: CDR1 SGHNT, CDR2 YENEEA. The CDR3 covers 13 residues. V shed 0 bases and J shed 1 base, with 3 bases lying between them. CDR3 DNA sequence: TGTGCCAGCAGCTTAGAGCAGAACACTGAAGCTTTCTTT. Protein: CASSLEQNTEAFF.

The V gene is TRBV7-2, the J gene TRBJ2-5, with D possibly matching TRBD1 (6 bases). The assigned J gene may be wrong: the sequence end matches TRBJ2-7 better. This CDR3 spans 11 amino acids. CDR1 is SGHTA, CDR2 FQGNSA, per germline. The CDR3 is CASSQGGEQYF. In nucleotides, the CDR3 is TGTGCCAGCAGCCAAGGGGGCGAGCAGTACTTC.

The V call is TRBV19, the J call TRBJ1-5; D is unresolved. Trimming took off 7 bases at V and 0 bases at J, with 7 bases between the two ends. The CDR3 is 13 residues long. CDR1 is LNHDA and CDR2 is SQIVND in the germline V gene (reference sequence). CDR3 DNA: TGTGCCAGTATCTTGCATAGCAATCAGCCCCAGCATTTT. Its translation: CASILHSNQPQHF.

CDR3 amino acids: CASSRPTGIGNTIYF. The CDR3 DNA follows: TGTGCCAGTAGTAGGCCGACAGGGATCGGAAACACCATATATTTT. V usage is TRBV19 and J usage is TRBJ1-3; 7 bases agree with TRBD1. The CDR3 has 15 amino acids. Trimming removed 4 bases from V and 4 bases from J; junction bases left unmatched: 7. Germline V gene sequence: CDR1 LNHDA, CDR2 SQIVND (reference sequence).

The chain has TRBV5-8 and TRBJ2-7; D is perhaps TRBD1 (6 bases). The CDR3 covers 16 residues. Germline CDR1 SGHTS, CDR2 YDEGEE. The V end was cut by 2 bases, the J end by 0 bases, with 15 bases between. CDR3 region: CASSFGQYLSSYEQYF. The CDR3 nucleotides read TGTGCCAGCAGCTTCGGACAGTACCTGAGCTCCTACGAGCAGTACTTC.

The CDR3 is CASSETVGGAGDEQFF. For the CDR3, the DNA is TGTGCCAGCAGTGAAACGGTCGGGGGGGCCGGAGATGAGCAGTTCTTC. J is TRBJ2-1 and V is TRBV6-1, with 8 bases that match TRBD2. Germline assignment: CDR1 MNHNS and CDR2 SASEGT. V lost 2 bases to trimming and J lost 8 bases; unmatched junction nucleotides: 11. The CDR3 totals 16 residues.

The chain uses TRBV15 and TRBJ2-5; 7 bases line up with TRBD2. This CDR3 spans 14 amino acids. Germline loops: CDR1 LNHNV, CDR2 YYDKDF (reference sequence). The ends lost 1 base at V and 2 bases at J; junction bases unmatched: 1. The CDR3 is CATSRGEGQETQYF. The CDR3 region has the DNA TGTGCCACCAGCAGAGGGGAGGGGCAAGAGACCCAGTACTTC.

The chain couples TRBV4-1 to TRBJ2-7; D possibly uses TRBD1 or TRBD2 (5 bases each). Germline values: CDR1 MGHRA, CDR2 YSYEKL. The CDR3 covers 14 residues. V shed 1 base and J shed 1 base, with 8 bases lying between them. The CDR3, as DNA: TGCGCCAGCAGCCAAGTTGAGGGGTCCTACGAGCAGTACTTC. Its protein product is CASSQVEGSYEQYF.

The chain recombines TRBV6-4 with TRBJ1-2; D is undetermined. This CDR3 spans 12 amino acids. Deletions cut 2 bases from V and 8 bases from J, with 9 bases between. Germline V CDR1 and CDR2: MRHNA, SNTAGT. The CDR3 here is CASSDGHGGYTF. CDR3 DNA sequence: TGTGCCAGCAGTGACGGGCACGGGGGCTACACCTTC.

The chain is built from TRBV5-6 and TRBJ1-1; no clear D. Germline V CDR1 and CDR2: SGHDT, YYEEEE. Trimming removed 4 bases at V and 4 bases at J, with 14 bases between. This CDR3 has 14 residues. The CDR3: CASSPIAGSTEAFF. CDR3 sequence (DNA): TGTGCCAGCAGCCCAATTGCGGGGAGCACTGAAGCTTTCTTT. Complete variable domain (other parts from reference TRBV5-6 and TRBJ1-1): DAGVTQSPTHLIKTRGQQVTLRCSPKSGHDTVSWYQQALGQGPQFIFQYYEEEERQRGNFPDRFSGHQFPNYSSELNVNALLLGDSALYLCASSPIAGSTEAFFGQGTRLTVV.

This clone was counted once. V and J are TRBV18 and TRBJ2-7; the D call may be TRBD1 or TRBD2 (5 bases each). V gave up 2 bases and J gave up 4 bases, with 12 bases separating them. Per the germline V gene, CDR1 is KGHSH and CDR2 is LQKENI. This CDR3 contains 14 residues. In nucleotides, the CDR3 is TGTGCCAGCTCACCAGGGGGATATACTTACGAGCAGTACTTC. This sequence encodes CASSPGGYTYEQYF.

V gene TRBV5-4 combines with J gene TRBJ2-7; D perhaps matches TRBD1 (6 bases). The CDR3 has 12 residues. CDR1 and CDR2 from the germline V gene are SGHNT and YYREEE (reference sequence). V lost 2 bases to trimming and J lost 6 bases, with 9 bases between them. DNA of the CDR3: TGTGCCAGCAGCTTACAGGGACGCGAGCAGTACTTC. It is translated as CASSLQGREQYF.

In its sample, this clone was seen a few times. This chain connects TRBV5-1 to TRBJ1-6; 7 nucleotides match TRBD1. CDR1 is SGHRS and CDR2 is YFSETQ in the germline V gene. The CDR3 is 16 amino acids. J lost 3 bases, V lost 6 bases, and 9 bases had no gene match. CDR3 bases: TGCGCCAGCACCCGGGACAGCCCGAACTATAATTCACCCCTCCACTTT. This sequence encodes CASTRDSPNYNSPLHF. Supplemented by reference TRBV5-1 and TRBJ1-6, the full variable domain reads KAGVTQTPRYLIKTRGQQVTLSCSPISGHRSVSWYQQTPGQGLQFLFEYFSETQRNKGNFPGRFSGRQFSNSRSEMNVSTLELGDSALYLCASTRDSPNYNSPLHFGNGTRLTVT.

The V and J genes are TRBV5-4 and TRBJ2-5; D possibly uses TRBD1 or TRBD2 (5 bases each). The CDR3 is made up of 13 amino acids. The germline V and J ends were trimmed by 4 bases and 2 bases, with 9 bases remaining between them. Germline values: CDR1 SGHNT, CDR2 YYREEE (reference sequence). DNA for the CDR3: TGTGCCAGCAGCGAGGGACGGCAAGAGACCCAGTACTTC. This translates into CASSEGRQETQYF. Looking up the rest from reference TRBV5-4 and TRBJ2-5 gives the full variable domain: ETGVTQSPTHLIKTRGQQVTLRCSSQSGHNTVSWYQQALGQGPQFIFQYYREEENGRGNFPPRFSGLQFPNYSSELNVNALELDDSALYLCASSEGRQETQYFGPGTRLLVL.

The chain is built from TRBV28 and TRBJ1-1; D ambiguous. The V end was cut by 6 bases, the J end by 1 base, with 12 bases between. Germline V gene data show CDR1 as MDHEN and CDR2 as SYDVKM. CDR3 length: 14 residues. CDR3 sequence reads: CASRVQVGNTEAFF. CDR3 nucleotide sequence: TGTGCCAGCAGGGTCCAGGTCGGGAACACTGAAGCTTTCTTT.

This rearrangement joins TRBV5-5 to TRBJ1-1, with D hard to call. This CDR3 region has 14 residues. V gave up 4 bases and J gave up 0 bases, with 10 bases separating them. Germline V lookup: CDR1 SGHKS, CDR2 YYEKEE (reference sequence). The DNA for the CDR3 is TGTGCCAGCAGCGCGAAGGCGGTGAACACTGAAGCTTTCTTT. Translating gives CASSAKAVNTEAFF.

The chain joins TRBV11-1 to TRBJ2-5; D perhaps matches TRBD2 (5 bases). CDR1 and CDR2 (germline): SGHAT, FQDESV (reference sequence). This CDR3 spans 14 amino acids. V lost 2 bases and J 4 bases, leaving 11 bases between the germline ends. CDR3 in DNA: TGTGCCAGCAGCTTAAGAGGGTTTGCAGAGACCCAGTACTTC. Translating gives CASSLRGFAETQYF. Full variable domain (rest looked up from reference TRBV11-1 and TRBJ2-5): EAEVAQSPRYKITEKSQAVAFWCDPISGHATLYWYRQILGQGPELLVQFQDESVVDDSQLPKDRFSAERLKGVDSTLKIQPAELGDSAMYLCASSLRGFAETQYFGPGTRLLVL.

The J gene is TRBJ2-3, the V gene TRBV5-5; a weak D match, TRBD1 (6 bases). The ends were cut back, 2 bases at V and 0 bases at J, with 13 bases in the middle. The CDR3 has 16 residues. Germline CDR1 SGHKS, CDR2 YYEKEE (reference sequence). The DNA of the CDR3 is TGTGCCAGCAGCTTACCGACAGGTGCTAGCACAGATACGCAGTATTTT. It yields the protein CASSLPTGASTDTQYF.